This TCR beta chain was observed in a study of blood T cells in healthy people across ages. The use of a sample-barcoded 5' primer and a J-beta primer mix characterized a second PCR of roughly 6 to 11 cycles. TCRdb re-called the 5' RACE reads with MiXCR, one entry per CDR3 protein. Found here are around 280,000 distinct CDR3 sequences, roughly 26% of them singletons; the top ten hold about 30%. This CDR3 contains 15 residues. CDR1 and CDR2 from the germline V gene are SGHAT and FQNNGV. Between the trimmed V and J ends, which lost 0 bases and 0 bases, there was a span of 7 bases. This clonotype was obtained from a woman in her 70s in good health. The chain uses TRBV11-2 and TRBJ2-3; D uncertain. The sequencing input was blood. CDR3 region: CASSLESSSTDTQYF. CDR3 bases: TGTGCCAGCAGCTTAGAGTCATCTAGCACAGATACGCAGTATTTT.